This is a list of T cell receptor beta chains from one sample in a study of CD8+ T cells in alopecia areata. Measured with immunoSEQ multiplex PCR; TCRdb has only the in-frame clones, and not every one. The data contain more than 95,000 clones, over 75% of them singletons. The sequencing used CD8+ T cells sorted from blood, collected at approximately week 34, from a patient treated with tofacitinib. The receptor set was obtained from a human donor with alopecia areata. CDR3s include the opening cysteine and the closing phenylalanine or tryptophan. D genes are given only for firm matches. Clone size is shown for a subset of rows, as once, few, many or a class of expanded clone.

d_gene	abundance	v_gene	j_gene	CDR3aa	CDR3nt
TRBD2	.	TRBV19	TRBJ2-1	CASTPSGRALHNEQFF	TGTGCCAGTACCCCTAGCGGGAGGGCCCTACACAATGAGCAGTTCTTC
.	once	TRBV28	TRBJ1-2	CASSFSGYYGYTF	TGTGCCAGCAGTTTTAGCGGATACTATGGCTACACCTTC
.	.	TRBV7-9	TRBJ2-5	CASSLEAEQETQYF	TGTGCCAGCAGCTTAGAAGCGGAACAAGAGACCCAGTACTTC
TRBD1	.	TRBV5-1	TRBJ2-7	CASSDGQGTYEQYF	TGCGCCAGCAGCGACGGACAGGGAACCTACGAGCAGTACTTC
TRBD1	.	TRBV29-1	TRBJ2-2	CSVLGQGSNTGELFF	TGCAGCGTTCTCGGACAGGGGAGCAACACCGGGGAGCTGTTTTTT
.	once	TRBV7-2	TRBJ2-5	CASSLPLGKETQYF	TGTGCCAGCAGCTTACCGTTGGGGAAAGAGACCCAGTACTTC
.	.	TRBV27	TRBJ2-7	CASSPGASYEQYF	TGTGCCAGCAGTCCCGGAGCCTCCTACGAGCAGTACTTC
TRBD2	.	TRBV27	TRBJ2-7	CASSLSGLADSYEQYF	TGTGCCAGCAGTTTATCCGGACTAGCCGATTCTTACGAGCAGTACTTC
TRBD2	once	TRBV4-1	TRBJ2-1	CASSHSGGEYNEQFF	TGCGCCAGCAGCCACAGCGGGGGGGAATACAATGAGCAGTTCTTC
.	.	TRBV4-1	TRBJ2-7	CASSHQGYEQYF	TGCGCCAGCAGCCATCAGGGATACGAGCAGTACTTC
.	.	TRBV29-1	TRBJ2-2	CSVGSGVDTGELFF	TGCAGCGTTGGGTCGGGGGTGGACACCGGGGAGCTGTTTTTT
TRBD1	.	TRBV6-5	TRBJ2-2	CASSSTGGDAGELFF	TGTGCCAGCAGTTCGACAGGGGGTGACGCCGGGGAGCTGTTTTTT
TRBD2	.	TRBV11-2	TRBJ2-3	CASSLEVVVAGVSDTQYF	TGTGCCAGCAGCTTAGAAGTGGTGGTAGCGGGAGTTTCCGATACGCAGTATTTT
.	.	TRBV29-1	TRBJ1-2	CSVEASAGYGYTF	TGCAGCGTTGAGGCCTCGGCGGGATATGGCTACACCTTC
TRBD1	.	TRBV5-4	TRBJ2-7	CASSLPPGQGADEQYF	TGTGCCAGCAGCTTGCCACCGGGACAGGGGGCTGACGAGCAGTACTTC
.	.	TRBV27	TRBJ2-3	CASSLFAGTDTQYF	TGTGCCAGCAGTTTATTTGCGGGAACAGATACGCAGTATTTT
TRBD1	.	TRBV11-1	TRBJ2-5	CASRDRGQETQYF	TGTGCCAGCAGGGACAGGGGTCAAGAGACCCAGTACTTC
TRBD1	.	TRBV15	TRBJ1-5	CATRPDRGNQPQHF	TGTGCCACCAGACCCGACAGGGGCAATCAGCCCCAGCATTTT
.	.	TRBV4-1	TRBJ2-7	CASSQGTSYEQYF	TGCGCCAGCAGCCAAGGGACCTCCTACGAGCAGTACTTC
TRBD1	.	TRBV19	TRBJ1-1	CASSNEDRMNTEAFF	TGTGCCAGTAGTAACGAGGACAGGATGAACACTGAAGCTTTCTTT